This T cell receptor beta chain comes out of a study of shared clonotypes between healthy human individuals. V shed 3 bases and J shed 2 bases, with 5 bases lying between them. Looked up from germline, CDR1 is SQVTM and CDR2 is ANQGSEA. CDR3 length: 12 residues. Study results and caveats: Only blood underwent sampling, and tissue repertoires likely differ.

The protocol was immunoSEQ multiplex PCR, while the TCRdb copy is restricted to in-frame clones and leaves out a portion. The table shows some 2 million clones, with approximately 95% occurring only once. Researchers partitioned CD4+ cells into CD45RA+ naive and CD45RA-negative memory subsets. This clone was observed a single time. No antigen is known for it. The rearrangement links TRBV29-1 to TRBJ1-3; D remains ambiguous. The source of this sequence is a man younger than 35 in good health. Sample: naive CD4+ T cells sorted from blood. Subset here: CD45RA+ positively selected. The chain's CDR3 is CSVEGPGNTIYF. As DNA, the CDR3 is TGCAGCGTTGAGGGCCCTGGAAACACCATATATTTT.